These 7 T cell receptor beta chains were all obtained from the same sample, sequenced in a study of post-analysis software for immune sequencing data. Notes on the study in general: About five TRBV segments were more frequent in patients than controls; TRBV5-6, TRBV5-1 and TRBV20-1 belonged to this group.

The library was made from cDNA and included unique molecular identifiers. TCRdb re-derived calls from the PCR reads in MiXCR, one entry per CDR3 protein. The data contain hundreds of thousands of distinct CDR3 sequences, around 40% of them singletons. What these receptors recognize is not known. Material for sequencing was blood. These TCRs come from a girl under 18 with multiple sclerosis.

In this sample, this clonotype turned up a few times. The chain couples TRBV6-5 to TRBJ2-1; TRBD1 matches at 7 bases. Gene TRBJ2-7 matches the end of the DNA better, so the J call may be wrong. CDR1 and CDR2 (germline): MNHEY, SVGAGI. The CDR3 runs 15 residues. The CDR3 spells CASSSTGYSYNEQYF. In DNA form, the CDR3 reads TGTGCCAGCAGTTCGACAGGGTACTCCTACAATGAGCAGTACTTC.

V usage is TRBV6-5 and J usage is TRBJ2-5; 8 bases are shared with TRBD1. The last part of the DNA fits TRBJ2-7 better; the J call may be wrong. Germline CDR1 and CDR2: MNHEY and SVGAGI. The CDR3 contains 13 residues. This chain's CDR3 is CASSSRTGSEQYF. The CDR3 DNA reads TGTGCCAGCAGTTCCAGGACAGGGTCCGAGCAGTACTTC.

This clonotype has just a few counts. This chain connects TRBV28 to TRBJ2-1, with 7 bases matching TRBD2. From germline, CDR1 is MDHEN and CDR2 SYDVKM. This CDR3 is 13 amino acids long. V shed 2 bases and J 8 bases; nucleotides not matched to a gene: 3. The CDR3 sequence: CASSLAGRDEQFF. The CDR3 DNA reads as TGTGCCAGCAGTTTAGCGGGGAGGGATGAGCAGTTCTTC. Full variable domain (rest looked up from reference TRBV28 and TRBJ2-1): DVKVTQSSRYLVKRTGEKVFLECVQDMDHENMFWYRQDPGLGLRLIYFSYDVKMKEKGDIPEGYSVSREKKERFSLILESASTNQTSMYLCASSLAGRDEQFFGPGTRLTVL.

The chain uses TRBV28 and TRBJ2-7, with 7 bases matching TRBD1. The germline CDR1 and CDR2 sequences are MDHEN and SYDVKM. The CDR3 sequence is 15 residues long. V gave up 8 bases and J gave up 2 bases; unmatched junction bases: 12. CDR3 nucleotides: TGTGCCAGCCGTGGGTCCGGGACAGATACCTACGAGCAGTACTTC. Translated: CASRGSGTDTYEQYF. Based on the CDR3 plus reference TRBV28 and TRBJ2-7, the full variable domain is DVKVTQSSRYLVKRTGEKVFLECVQDMDHENMFWYRQDPGLGLRLIYFSYDVKMKEKGDIPEGYSVSREKKERFSLILESASTNQTSMYLCASRGSGTDTYEQYFGPGTRLTVT.

The rearrangement joins TRBV9 to TRBJ1-2; D remains ambiguous. Germline CDR1 reads SGDLS; CDR2 reads YYNGEE. CDR3 length: 14 residues. Deletions cut 3 bases from V and 1 base from J, with 10 bases between. CDR3 in amino acids: CASSGPRYNYGYTF. CDR3 in DNA: TGTGCCAGCAGCGGCCCTCGGTATAACTATGGCTACACCTTC. Variable domain in full (rest from reference TRBV9 and TRBJ1-2): DSGVTQTPKHLITATGQRVTLRCSPRSGDLSVYWYQQSLDQGLQFLIQYYNGEERAKGNILERFSAQQFPDLHSELNLSSLELGDSALYFCASSGPRYNYGYTFGSGTRLTVV.

The genes are TRBV10-2 and TRBJ2-1; unclear D gene. Germline lookup yields CDR1 WSHSY and CDR2 SAAADI. This CDR3 has 13 residues. The germline V and J ends were trimmed by 3 bases and 8 bases, with 11 bases remaining between them. CDR3 DNA: TGCGCCAGCAGTGACCCGAACGACGATGAGCAGTTCTTC. This sequence encodes CASSDPNDDEQFF.

V and J are TRBV3-1 and TRBJ2-1; D could derive from TRBD1 or TRBD2 (7 bases each). This CDR3 comprises 14 residues. V gave up 6 bases and J gave up 9 bases, with 18 bases separating them. The germline CDR1 and CDR2 sequences are LGHDT and YNNKEL (reference sequence). In DNA form, the CDR3 reads TGTGCCAGCAGGTCCGGGGAGGGGGCAGGTGAGCAGTTCTTC. The encoded protein is CASRSGEGAGEQFF.